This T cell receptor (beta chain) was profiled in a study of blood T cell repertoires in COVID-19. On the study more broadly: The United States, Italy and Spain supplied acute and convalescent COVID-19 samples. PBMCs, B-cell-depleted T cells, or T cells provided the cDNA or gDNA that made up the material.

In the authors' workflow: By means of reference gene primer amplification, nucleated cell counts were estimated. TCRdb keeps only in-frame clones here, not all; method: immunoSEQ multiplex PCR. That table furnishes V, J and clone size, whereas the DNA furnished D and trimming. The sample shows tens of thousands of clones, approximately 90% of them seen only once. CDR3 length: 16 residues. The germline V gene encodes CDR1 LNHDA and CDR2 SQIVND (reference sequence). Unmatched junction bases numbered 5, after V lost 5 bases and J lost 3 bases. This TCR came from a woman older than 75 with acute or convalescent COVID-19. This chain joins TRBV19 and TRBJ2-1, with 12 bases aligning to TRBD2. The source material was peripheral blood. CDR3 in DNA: TGTGCCAGTAGTGGGAAGGGACTAGCGGGCTACAATGAGCAGTTCTTC. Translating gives CASSGKGLAGYNEQFF.